A single sample gave rise to the 18 T cell receptor beta chains below, sequenced in a study of T cells in Graves' hyperthyroidism and ophthalmopathy. Amplified TCR beta CDR3 regions came from RNA transcripts. Initially, a first-round RT-PCR of the TCR CDR3 employed the HTBI primer set. MiXCR, run by TCRdb on the multiplex PCR reads, gives a single entry per CDR3 protein. This table has hundreds of thousands of distinct CDR3 sequences, around 13% appearing once. Sequenced: blood. The receptors come from a young woman with Graves' hyperthyroidism.

This clonotype showed up just once. Since a much larger clone is just one base distant, this may be a read error. The genes are TRBV4-2 and TRBJ1-1; 9 bases are shared with TRBD1. The CDR3 totals 15 residues. Germline lookup yields CDR1 LGHNA and CDR2 YNFKEQ. Here the CDR3 DNA reads TGTGCCAACAGCCAAGGGGGACAGGGTAGCACTGAAGCTTTCTTT. Amino acids: CANSQGGQGSTEAFF.

This clonotype was counted between two and nine times. The chain carries TRBV28 and TRBJ2-1, with D perhaps matching TRBD2 (6 bases). The CDR3 contains 16 residues. CDR1 and CDR2 (germline): MDHEN, SYDVKM. Trimming took 4 bases from V and 2 from J, leaving 15 bases between them. This CDR3 is CASSSTGDPTYNEQFF. The CDR3, as DNA: TGTGCCAGCAGTTCTACGGGGGACCCAACCTACAATGAGCAGTTCTTC.

In this sample, this clonotype turned up many times. The CDR3 region is CASSELTFNTEAFF. The CDR3, as DNA: TGCGCCAGCAGTGAGCTCACTTTTAACACTGAAGCTTTCTTT. This chain connects TRBV10-2 to TRBJ1-1; D is undetermined. The CDR3 totals 14 residues. Germline lookup yields CDR1 WSHSY and CDR2 SAAADI. Trimming removed 2 bases at V and 2 bases at J, with 9 bases between.

This clonotype was counted only a few times. The chain combines TRBV9 with TRBJ1-3; D is unclear. The CDR3 has 13 residues. CDR1 is SGDLS, CDR2 YYNGEE, per germline. Deletions cut 3 bases from V and 0 bases from J, with 4 bases between. The CDR3 loop reads CASSGSSGNTIYF. Here the CDR3 DNA reads TGTGCCAGCAGCGGAAGCTCTGGAAACACCATATATTTT.

Only a few counts were recorded for this clonotype. The chain is built from TRBV6-2 or TRBV6-3 and TRBJ2-3; D may match TRBD1 or TRBD2 (6 bases each). Trimming removed 8 bases from V and 0 bases from J, with 21 bases in between. There are 17 residues in the CDR3. Germline V CDR1 and CDR2: MNHEY, SVGEGT. The CDR3 DNA reads as TGTGCCAGCGGGGGGTCCTGGGGGGCTCCTAGCACAGATACGCAGTATTTT. This translates into CASGGSWGAPSTDTQYF.

J is TRBJ1-2 and V is TRBV20-1; D might be TRBD1 (5 bases). V lost 7 bases and J lost 6, with 21 bases in between. Germline V CDR1 and CDR2: DFQATT, SNEGSKA (reference sequence). The CDR3 length is 14 residues. The CDR3 DNA is TGCAGTGTTGAGCTCCGGGACCGACTTGATGGCTACACCTTC. Translating it yields CSVELRDRLDGYTF.

This clonotype showed up just once. The rearrangement links TRBV12-5 to TRBJ2-5; D is unclear. V gave up 6 bases and J gave up 0 bases, with 14 bases separating them. This CDR3 contains 15 residues. From germline, CDR1 is LGHNT and CDR2 FRNRAP. CDR3 bases: TGTGCTAGTGGATCCGGACCGGCGTACCAAGAGACCCAGTACTTC. It translates to CASGSGPAYQETQYF. Based on the CDR3 plus reference TRBV12-5 and TRBJ2-5, the full variable domain is DARVTQTPRHKVTEMGQEVTMRCQPILGHNTVFWYRQTMMQGLELLAYFRNRAPLDDSGMPKDRFSAEMPDATLATLKIQPSEPRDSAVYFCASGSGPAYQETQYFGPGTRLLVL.

The sample holds many counts of this clonotype. The chain links TRBV11-3 to TRBJ1-1; maybe TRBD1 (6 bases). The CDR3 consists of 13 residues. Germline lookup yields CDR1 SGHNT and CDR2 YENEEA. V lost 0 bases and J lost 12, with 14 bases in between. As DNA, the CDR3 is TGTGCCAGCAGCTTAGATCGGGGAGGGGGAACTTTCTTT. It specifies CASSLDRGGGTFF.

This clonotype was seen at least ten times. This chain links TRBV20-1 with TRBJ2-7, with 12 bases identical to TRBD2. The CDR3 loop spans 14 amino acids. Germline trimming cut 3 bases from V and 3 bases from J; bases unmatched to any gene: 3. Looked up from germline, CDR1 is DFQATT and CDR2 is SNEGSKA (reference sequence). The CDR3 bases are TGCAGTGCTAGTCCGACTAGCGGGAGCTACGAGCAGTACTTC. Translated, it gives CSASPTSGSYEQYF.

This clonotype was picked up a small number of times. The J gene is TRBJ2-5, the V gene TRBV12-3 or TRBV12-4; 12 positions match TRBD2. Unmatched junction bases numbered 5, after V lost 4 bases and J lost 5 bases. This CDR3 region has 15 residues. CDR3 in DNA: TGTGCCAGCAGTTCGCGGACTAGCGGGATGGAGACCCAGTACTTC. Translation gives CASSSRTSGMETQYF.

There are a few counts of this clonotype. The chain links TRBV12-3 or TRBV12-4 to TRBJ2-3; the D is unclear. The ends were cut back, 4 bases at V and 0 bases at J, with 20 bases in the middle. This CDR3 is 18 amino acids long. The DNA of the CDR3 is TGTGCCAGCAGTTCACCCCCCAAGGGTAGGGCTAGCACAGATACGCAGTATTTT. Its protein product is CASSSPPKGRASTDTQYF.

This clonotype was recorded at least ten times. The chain combines TRBV3-1 with TRBJ1-2, with a weak D call TRBD1 (6 bases). The germline V gene has CDR1 LGHDT and CDR2 YNNKEL (reference sequence). The length of the CDR3 is 13 residues. The V end lost 6 bases, the J end lost 2 bases, and 10 bases lay between the germline ends. The CDR3 sequence: CASSRTENYGYTF. Here the CDR3 DNA reads TGTGCCAGCAGTCGGACAGAAAACTATGGCTACACCTTC.

This clonotype was seen repeatedly, ten times or more. V and J are TRBV2 and TRBJ2-1, with 10 bases identical to TRBD2. V lost 1 base, J lost 1 base, and 1 base stayed unmatched. The CDR3 covers 16 residues. The germline gives CDR1 SNHLY, CDR2 FYNNEI. The CDR3 loop reads CASSEETSGSYNEQFF. The CDR3, as DNA: TGTGCCAGCAGTGAAGAGACTAGCGGGTCCTACAATGAGCAGTTCTTC.

This chain joins TRBV18 and TRBJ1-3, with TRBD1 matching 7 bases. Trimming took 6 bases from V and 3 from J; bases not matched to a gene: 5. Germline V lookup: CDR1 KGHSH, CDR2 LQKENI. The CDR3 sequence is 14 residues long. Here the CDR3 DNA reads TGTGCCAGCTCTCAGGACAGGAATGGAAACACCATATATTTT. Encoded protein: CASSQDRNGNTIYF.

The rearrangement joins TRBV20-1 to TRBJ2-2; D is unclear. TRBJ1-1 explains the end of the DNA better; the J call may be wrong. The V gene's germline CDR1 is DFQATT and CDR2 SNEGSKA (reference sequence). This CDR3 is 12 amino acids long. CDR3: CSAEDPGRGAFF. CDR3 DNA: TGCAGTGCAGAGGACCCAGGCCGGGGAGCTTTCTTT.

This clonotype has at least ten counts. The chain recombines TRBV30 with TRBJ1-2; D is uncertain. Trimming removed 2 bases at V and 0 bases at J, with 7 bases between. The CDR3 is 13 amino acids. Germline CDR1 GTSNPN, CDR2 SVGIG (reference sequence). This CDR3 is CAWSSGANYGYTF. The CDR3 DNA reads as TGTGCCTGGAGTTCTGGAGCTAACTATGGCTACACCTTC.

This clonotype was detected many times. This rearrangement joins TRBV27 to TRBJ1-4; D is ambiguous. CDR1 and CDR2 (germline): MNHEY, SMNVEV (reference sequence). There are 13 residues in the CDR3. Trimming cost V 5 bases and J 5 bases, with 9 bases left between them. The CDR3: CASSARQNEKLFF. The CDR3 DNA reads TGTGCCAGCAGTGCGCGACAAAATGAAAAACTGTTTTTT.

The chain is built from TRBV4-3 and TRBJ2-1, with TRBD2 matching over 7 bases. The CDR3 has 14 residues. V dropped 0 bases and J dropped 11; count of bases not matched to a gene: 7. Germline CDR1 reads LGHNA; CDR2 reads YSLEER. The CDR3 here is CASSQDRVTSKQFF. CDR3 DNA sequence: TGCGCCAGCAGCCAAGATCGGGTGACTAGCAAGCAGTTCTTC.